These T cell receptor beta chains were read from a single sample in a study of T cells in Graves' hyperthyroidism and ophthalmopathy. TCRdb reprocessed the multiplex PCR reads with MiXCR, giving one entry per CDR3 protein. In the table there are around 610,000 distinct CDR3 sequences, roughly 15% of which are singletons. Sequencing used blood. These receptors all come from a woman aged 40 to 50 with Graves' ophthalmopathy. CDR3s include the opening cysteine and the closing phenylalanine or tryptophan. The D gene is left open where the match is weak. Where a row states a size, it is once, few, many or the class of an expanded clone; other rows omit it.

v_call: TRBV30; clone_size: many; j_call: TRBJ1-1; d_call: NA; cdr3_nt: TGTGCCTGGCTGGACGGCACTGAAGCTTTCTTT; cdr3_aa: CAWLDGTEAFF
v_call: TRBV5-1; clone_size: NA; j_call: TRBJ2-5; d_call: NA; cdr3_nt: TGCGCCAGCAGCTTGGTTTCTGCGCGCGAGACCCAGTACTTC; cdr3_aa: CASSLVSARETQYF
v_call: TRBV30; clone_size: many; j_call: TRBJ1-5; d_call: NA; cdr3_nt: TGTGCCTTTTCCGACGGGGCGGGTCAGCCCCAGCATTTT; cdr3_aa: CAFSDGAGQPQHF
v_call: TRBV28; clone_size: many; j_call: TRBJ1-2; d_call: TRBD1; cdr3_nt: TGTGCCAGCAGGACAGGGCAAGACGGCTACACCTTC; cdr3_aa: CASRTGQDGYTF
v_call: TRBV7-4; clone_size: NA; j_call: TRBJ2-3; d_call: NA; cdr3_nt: TGTGCCAGCACCCCCGGAATGGGGGCCCCAGATACGCAGTATTTT; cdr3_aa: CASTPGMGAPDTQYF
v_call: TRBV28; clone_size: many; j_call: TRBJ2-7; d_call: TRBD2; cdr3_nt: TGTGCCAGCAGTTGGGCTAGCGGCCCCTACGAGCAGTACTTC; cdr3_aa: CASSWASGPYEQYF
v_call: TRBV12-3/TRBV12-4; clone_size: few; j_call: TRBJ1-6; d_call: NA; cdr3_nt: TGTGCCAGCAGTTTAAGTTTAACAGGCTTTAATTCACCCCTCCACTTT; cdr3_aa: CASSLSLTGFNSPLHF
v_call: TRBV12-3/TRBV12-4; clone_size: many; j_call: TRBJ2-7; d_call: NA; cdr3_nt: TGTGCCAGTAGATTTGGAGAAGGAGACGAGCAGTACTTC; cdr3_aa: CASRFGEGDEQYF
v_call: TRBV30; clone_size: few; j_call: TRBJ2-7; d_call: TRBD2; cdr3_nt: TGTGCCTGGCAACCGGGACTAGCAAACGAGCAGTACTTC; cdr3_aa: CAWQPGLANEQYF
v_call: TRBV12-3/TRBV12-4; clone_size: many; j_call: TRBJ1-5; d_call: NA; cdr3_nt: TGTGCCAGCAGTCCTCAGGGTATTCGGCAGCCCCAGCATTTT; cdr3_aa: CASSPQGIRQPQHF
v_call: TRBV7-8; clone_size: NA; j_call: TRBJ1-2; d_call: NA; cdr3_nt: TGTGCCAGCAGCTTTCGAGGGGCGAGGAGCAAAAGGGGCTATGGCTACACCTTC; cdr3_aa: CASSFRGARSKRGYGYTF